A selection of T cell receptor beta chains follows, all from one sample in a study of blood T cells in healthy people across ages. A single record per CDR3 protein comes from TCRdb applying MiXCR to the 5' RACE reads. The sample consists of under 750,000 distinct CDR3 sequences, under 55% of them appearing once. The sample comprised blood. These receptors all stem from a man at least 80 years old in good health. CDR3s include the opening cysteine and the closing phenylalanine or tryptophan. A D gene is named only where the DNA matches it firmly. Rows give clone size only sometimes, using once, few, many, or a class for an expanded clone.

J: TRBJ1-6; D: TRBD1; V: TRBV2; size: .; DNA: TGTGCCAGCAGTGAAGCCCCCCTATGGACAGGTAGTTCACCCCTCCACTTT; CDR3: CASSEAPLWTGSSPLHF
J: TRBJ2-5; D: .; V: TRBV2; size: .; DNA: TGTGCCAGCGTAACCCCGGGACGGCAAGAGACCCAGTACTTC; CDR3: CASVTPGRQETQYF
J: TRBJ2-7; D: TRBD1; V: TRBV20-1; size: .; DNA: TGCAGTGCTAGGGCAGGGGGCAGCTCCTACGAGCAGTACTTC; CDR3: CSARAGGSSYEQYF
J: TRBJ2-1; D: TRBD2; V: TRBV29-1; size: .; DNA: TGCAGCGTTGGACTTAGCGGGGGGGCCGGCAATGAGCAGTTCTTC; CDR3: CSVGLSGGAGNEQFF
J: TRBJ2-5; D: .; V: TRBV20-1; size: .; DNA: TGCAGTGCTAGAGAAGCATCCAGAACATCCTCACGGGATGAGCAGTACTTC; CDR3: CSAREASRTSSRDEQYF
J: TRBJ1-1; D: .; V: TRBV6-5; size: .; DNA: TGTGCCAGCAGACCCTGGGGGGGGCAGAACACTGAAGCTTTCTTT; CDR3: CASRPWGGQNTEAFF
J: TRBJ2-1; D: .; V: TRBV4-3; size: .; DNA: TGCGCCAGCAGCCAGGACCGCAGCGGGCTCTACAATGAGCAGTTCTTC; CDR3: CASSQDRSGLYNEQFF
J: TRBJ2-5; D: TRBD2; V: TRBV29-1; size: .; DNA: TGCAGCGTTTGTCTAGCGGGAGAGACCCAGTACTTC; CDR3: CSVCLAGETQYF
J: TRBJ2-4; D: TRBD1; V: TRBV7-9; size: .; DNA: TGTGCCAGCAGCTTAACTCACACGGACAGGGACGTTCAGTACTTC; CDR3: CASSLTHTDRDVQYF
J: TRBJ2-7; D: TRBD1; V: TRBV6-1; size: .; DNA: TGTGCCAGCAATCCCTCAGGGACAGTAACCTACGAGCAGTACTTC; CDR3: CASNPSGTVTYEQYF
J: TRBJ2-5; D: TRBD2; V: TRBV29-1; size: few; DNA: TGCAGCGTTGTAACGGGAGGGGGAGAGACCCAGTACTTC; CDR3: CSVVTGGGETQYF
J: TRBJ1-2; D: .; V: TRBV18; size: .; DNA: TGTGCCAGCTCACCTGCAGGAACCAACTATGGCTACACCTTC; CDR3: CASSPAGTNYGYTF
J: TRBJ1-5; D: .; V: TRBV3-1; size: few; DNA: TGTGCCAGCAGCTCGGGCAAGTACAATCAGCCCCAGCATTTT; CDR3: CASSSGKYNQPQHF
J: TRBJ2-5; D: .; V: TRBV10-3; size: few; DNA: TGTGCCATCAGCATCAACAGGGCGTCGGGGACCCAGTACTTC; CDR3: CAISINRASGTQYF
J: TRBJ2-2; D: TRBD2; V: TRBV5-1; size: .; DNA: TGCGCCAGCCGAGAAACCCCTACTAGCGTCCAAAGGGAGCTGTTTTTT; CDR3: CASRETPTSVQRELFF
J: TRBJ1-4; D: TRBD1; V: TRBV29-1; size: .; DNA: TGCAGCGTCCAAGGGACAGACAAACTGTTTTTT; CDR3: CSVQGTDKLFF
J: TRBJ1-2; D: .; V: TRBV28; size: .; DNA: TGTGCCAGCAGTTTAGGGGCATACAACCGTCATGGCTACACCTTC; CDR3: CASSLGAYNRHGYTF
J: TRBJ2-3; D: TRBD2; V: TRBV3-1; size: .; DNA: TGTGCCAGCAGCCAAATGACTAGCGGGAGCACAGATACGCAGTATTTT; CDR3: CASSQMTSGSTDTQYF
J: TRBJ2-7; D: TRBD1; V: TRBV7-2; size: .; DNA: TGTGCCAGCAGCTGGCGGGACAGGGAACACGAGCAGTACTTC; CDR3: CASSWRDREHEQYF
J: TRBJ2-7; D: TRBD1; V: TRBV10-3; size: once; DNA: TGTGCCATCAGGGACACCGGGACAGGGATTCGATACGAGCAGTACTTC; CDR3: CAIRDTGTGIRYEQYF
J: TRBJ1-2; D: .; V: TRBV20-1; size: few; DNA: TGCAGTGCTATAGAGGGATCTAGACAGGATGGCTACACCTTC; CDR3: CSAIEGSRQDGYTF
J: TRBJ2-1; D: .; V: TRBV28; size: once; DNA: TGTGCCAGCAGTTTAGTTAGTGTGGATGAGCAGTTCTTC; CDR3: CASSLVSVDEQFF